The clone carrying this T cell receptor beta chain was seen many times. What it binds is unknown. The CDR3 is made up of 15 amino acids. Looked up from germline, CDR1 is SGHVS and CDR2 is FQNEAQ. V gave up 4 bases and J gave up 8 bases, with 15 bases separating them. TCR alpha and beta CDR3 regions were amplified from RNA using iRepertoire nested multiplex PCR. Tissue mRNA or PBMC total RNA, roughly 90-450 ng, went into one-step reverse transcription and amplification. TCRdb reanalysed the multiplex PCR reads using MiXCR and keeps one entry per CDR3 protein. Of about 180,000 distinct CDR3 sequences listed, approximately 40% are singletons. This specimen comes from a study of glioma-infiltrating T cells. Whole-study results and caveats: Above-expected tissue-blood divergence occurred in all gliomas, most in low-grade ones. Only very few CDR3 sequences appeared in both tissue and blood.

This rearrangement joins TRBV7-8 to TRBJ1-6; weak D call: TRBD1 (6 bases). The sequence derives from a human donor with low-grade glioma or glioblastoma, undergoing nonglioma brain surgery, or in good health (not recorded which). Material: glioma tissue, nonneoplastic brain tissue, or PBMCs (not recorded which). This chain's CDR3 is CASSWTVPADSPLHF. The CDR3, as DNA: TGTGCCAGCAGCTGGACAGTACCTGCAGATTCACCCCTCCACTTT.